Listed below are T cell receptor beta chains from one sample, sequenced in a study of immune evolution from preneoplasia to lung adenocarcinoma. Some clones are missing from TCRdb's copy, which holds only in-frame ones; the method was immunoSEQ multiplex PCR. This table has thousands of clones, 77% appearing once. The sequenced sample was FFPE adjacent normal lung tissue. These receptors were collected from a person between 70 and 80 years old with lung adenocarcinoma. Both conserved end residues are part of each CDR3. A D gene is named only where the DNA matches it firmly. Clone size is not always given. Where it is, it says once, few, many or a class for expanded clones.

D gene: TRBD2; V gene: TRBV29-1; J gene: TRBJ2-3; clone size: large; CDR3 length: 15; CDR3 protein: CSSIPGAGVTDTQYF; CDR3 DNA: TGCAGCTCAATACCCGGGGCGGGAGTCACAGATACGCAGTATTTT
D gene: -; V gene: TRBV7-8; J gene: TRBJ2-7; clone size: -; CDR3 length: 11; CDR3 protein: CASTPMGEQYF; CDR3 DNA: TGTGCCAGCACGCCAATGGGCGAGCAGTACTTC
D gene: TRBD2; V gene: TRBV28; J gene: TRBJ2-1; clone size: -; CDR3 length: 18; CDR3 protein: CASRGLAGLLSSYNEQFF; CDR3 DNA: TGTGCCAGCAGGGGACTAGCGGGACTCCTGAGCTCCTACAATGAGCAGTTCTTC
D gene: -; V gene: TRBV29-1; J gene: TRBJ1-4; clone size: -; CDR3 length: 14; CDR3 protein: CSVSPVGGDEKLFF; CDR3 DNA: TGCAGCGTCTCTCCGGTTGGAGGGGATGAAAAACTGTTTTTT
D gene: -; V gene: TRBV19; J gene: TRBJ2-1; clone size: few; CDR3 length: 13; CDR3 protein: CASTATVSGKQFF; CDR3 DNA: TGTGCCAGTACCGCGACGGTGTCAGGAAAGCAGTTCTTC
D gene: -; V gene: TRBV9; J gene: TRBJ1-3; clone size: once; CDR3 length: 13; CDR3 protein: CASSRDSGNTIYF; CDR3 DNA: TGTGCCAGCAGCCGGGACTCTGGAAACACCATATATTTT
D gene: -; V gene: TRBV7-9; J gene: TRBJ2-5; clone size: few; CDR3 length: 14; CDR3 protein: CASSSLSGRETQYF; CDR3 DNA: TGTGCCAGCAGCTCATTATCCGGGAGAGAGACCCAGTACTTC
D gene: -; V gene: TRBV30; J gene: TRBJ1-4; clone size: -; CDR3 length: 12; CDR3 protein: CALGPTNEKLFF; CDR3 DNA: TGTGCCCTCGGCCCAACTAATGAAAAACTGTTTTTT
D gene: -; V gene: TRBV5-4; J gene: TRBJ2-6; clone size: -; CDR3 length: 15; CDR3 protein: CASSLEGTGANVLTF; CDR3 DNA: TGTGCCAGCAGCTTGGAGGGAACTGGGGCCAACGTCCTGACTTTC
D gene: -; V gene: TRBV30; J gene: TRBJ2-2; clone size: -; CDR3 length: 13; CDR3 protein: CAWSVGATGELFF; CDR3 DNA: TGTGCCTGGAGTGTAGGTGCCACCGGGGAGCTGTTTTTT
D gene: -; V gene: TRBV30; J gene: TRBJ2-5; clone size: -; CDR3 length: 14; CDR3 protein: CAWNPGLNQETQYF; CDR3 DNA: TGTGCCTGGAACCCGGGGTTAAACCAAGAGACCCAGTACTTC
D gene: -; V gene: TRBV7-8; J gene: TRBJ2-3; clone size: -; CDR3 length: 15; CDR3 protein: CASRRTDRSTDTQYF; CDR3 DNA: TGTGCCAGCAGGCGGACGGACCGTAGCACAGATACGCAGTATTTT
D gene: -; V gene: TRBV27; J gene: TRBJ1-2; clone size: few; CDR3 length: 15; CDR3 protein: CASSLSRGGLNGYTF; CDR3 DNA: TGTGCCAGCAGTTTATCGCGGGGAGGCCTTAATGGCTACACCTTC
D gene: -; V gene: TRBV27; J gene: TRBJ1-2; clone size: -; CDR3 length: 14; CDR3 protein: CASSSMGIQYGYTF; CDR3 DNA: TGTGCCAGCAGTTCTATGGGGATACAATATGGCTACACCTTC
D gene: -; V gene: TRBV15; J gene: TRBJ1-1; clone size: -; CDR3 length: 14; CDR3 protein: CATSRDFAGTEAFF; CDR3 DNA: TGTGCCACCAGCAGAGACTTTGCGGGCACTGAAGCTTTCTTT
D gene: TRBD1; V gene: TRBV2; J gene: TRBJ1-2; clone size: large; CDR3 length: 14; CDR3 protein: CASMPGQGAAGYTF; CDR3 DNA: TGTGCCAGCATGCCGGGACAGGGGGCAGCTGGCTACACCTTC
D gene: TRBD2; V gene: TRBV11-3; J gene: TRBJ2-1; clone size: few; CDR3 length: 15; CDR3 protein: CASSKGLAENNEQFF; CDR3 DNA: TGTGCCAGCAGCAAGGGACTAGCGGAGAACAATGAGCAGTTCTTC
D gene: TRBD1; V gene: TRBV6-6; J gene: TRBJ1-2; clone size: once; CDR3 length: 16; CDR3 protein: CASSYSNPTGKDGYTF; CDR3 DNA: TGTGCCAGCAGTTACTCGAATCCGACAGGGAAAGATGGCTACACCTTC
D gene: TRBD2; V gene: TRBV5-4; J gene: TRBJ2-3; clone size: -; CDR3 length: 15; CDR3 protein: CASSLGRGGADTQYF; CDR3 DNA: TGTGCCAGCAGCTTAGGTCGGGGGGGGGCAGATACGCAGTATTTT
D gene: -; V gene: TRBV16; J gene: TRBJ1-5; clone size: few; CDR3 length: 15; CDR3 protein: CASSQVGERIQPQHF; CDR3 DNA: TGTGCCAGCAGCCAAGTGGGGGAACGAATTCAGCCCCAGCATTTT
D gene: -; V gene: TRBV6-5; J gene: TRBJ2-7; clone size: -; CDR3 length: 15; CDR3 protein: CASSYQDSLRGEQYF; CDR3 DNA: TGTGCCAGCAGTTACCAGGACAGCCTCAGAGGCGAGCAGTACTTC
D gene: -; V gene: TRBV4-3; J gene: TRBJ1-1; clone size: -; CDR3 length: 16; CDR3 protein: CASSQDGPVYGAEAFF; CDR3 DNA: TGCGCCAGCAGCCAAGATGGGCCTGTCTACGGGGCTGAAGCTTTCTTT
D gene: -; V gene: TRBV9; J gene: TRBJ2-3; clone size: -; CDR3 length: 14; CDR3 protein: CASRRGGSTDTQYF; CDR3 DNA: TGTGCCAGCCGACGAGGGGGTAGCACAGATACGCAGTATTTT
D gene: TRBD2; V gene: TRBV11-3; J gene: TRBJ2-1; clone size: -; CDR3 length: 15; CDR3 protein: CASSSGLAPGNEQFF; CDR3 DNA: TGTGCCAGCAGCTCAGGACTAGCGCCGGGTAATGAGCAGTTCTTC
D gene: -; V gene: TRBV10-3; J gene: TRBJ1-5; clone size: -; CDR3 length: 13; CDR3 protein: CAIGDHSNQPQHF; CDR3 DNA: TGTGCCATCGGGGATCATAGCAATCAGCCCCAGCATTTT
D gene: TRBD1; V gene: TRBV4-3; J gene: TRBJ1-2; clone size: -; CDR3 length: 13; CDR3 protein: CASSRTTGDGYTF; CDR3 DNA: TGCGCCAGCAGCCGGACGACAGGGGATGGCTACACCTTC
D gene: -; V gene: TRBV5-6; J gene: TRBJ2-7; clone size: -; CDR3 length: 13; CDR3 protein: CASSGGHAREQYF; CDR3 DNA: TGTGCCAGCAGCGGGGGACATGCCCGCGAGCAGTACTTC